Presented here are 2 T cell receptor beta chains from one specimen sequenced in a study of CD8 T cells in ankylosing spondylitis. TCRdb analysed the 5' RACE reads with MiXCR anew, one entry per CDR3 protein. Of approximately 35,000 distinct CDR3 sequences listed, around 15% are singletons. The source material was synovial fluid, either unsorted or a sorted T cell fraction (not recorded which). These receptors originate from a male donor with ankylosing spondylitis.

This clonotype was detected ten times or more. The chain joins TRBV28 to TRBJ1-3; no definite D call. The germline V and J ends were trimmed by 2 bases and 2 bases, with 7 bases remaining between them. The germline gives CDR1 MDHEN, CDR2 SYDVKM. The CDR3 extends over 14 amino acids. Here the CDR3 reads CASSLTGTGNTIYF. The CDR3 bases are TGTGCCAGCAGTTTAACGGGGACTGGAAACACCATATATTTT.

This chain links TRBV7-8 with TRBJ2-1; D perhaps matches TRBD1 (5 bases). This CDR3 is 17 amino acids long. The V end was cut by 2 bases, the J end by 0 bases, with 14 bases between. The V gene's germline CDR1 is SGHVS and CDR2 FQNEAQ. The CDR3 region is CASSLRRGTNSYNEQFF. The CDR3 DNA reads as TGTGCCAGCAGCTTAAGAAGGGGCACTAACTCCTACAATGAGCAGTTCTTC.